In this sample, the clone carrying this T cell receptor beta chain turned up once. Its cognate antigen is unknown. V was clipped by 6 bases and J by 0 bases, with 9 bases between them. Germline V lookup: CDR1 KGHSH, CDR2 LQKENI. The CDR3 consists of 14 residues. This sample was included in a study of OX40 agonist ivuxolimab in advanced cancers. Background on the study: Earlier anti-PD-1, anti-PD-L1 or anti-CTLA-4 therapy was permitted; 40% had received some.

Only in-frame clones appear in the TCRdb table, and some are missing; sequencing was by immunoSEQ multiplex PCR. The sample has about 31,000 clones, around 80% seen once. Overall study findings and caveats: Partial responders at 0.1-3.0 mg/kg had among the lowest clonal expansion.

The sequence derives from an adult with an advanced solid tumor such as melanoma, head and neck, liver or kidney cancer. V usage is TRBV18 and J usage is TRBJ1-3; possibly TRBD1 for D (5 bases). The sequenced sample was CD4+ or CD8+ T cells sorted from blood, obtained in a trial of the OX40 agonist ivuxolimab. The CDR3 DNA sequence: TGTGCCAGCTCTCCAGGGTACTCTGGAAACACCATATATTTT. Amino acid sequence: CASSPGYSGNTIYF.